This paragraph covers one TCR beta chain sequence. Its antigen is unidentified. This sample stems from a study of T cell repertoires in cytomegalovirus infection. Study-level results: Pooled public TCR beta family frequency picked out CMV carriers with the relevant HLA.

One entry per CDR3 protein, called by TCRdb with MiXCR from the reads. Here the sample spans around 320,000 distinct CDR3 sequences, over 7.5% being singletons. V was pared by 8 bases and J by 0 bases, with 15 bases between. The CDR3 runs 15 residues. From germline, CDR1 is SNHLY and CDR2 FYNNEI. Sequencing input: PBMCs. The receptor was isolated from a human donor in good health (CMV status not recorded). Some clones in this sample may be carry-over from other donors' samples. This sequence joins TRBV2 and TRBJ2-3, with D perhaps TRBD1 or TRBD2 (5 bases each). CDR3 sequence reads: CASLPRGVSTDTQYF. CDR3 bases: TGTGCCAGCCTCCCGAGGGGTGTAAGCACAGATACGCAGTATTTT.